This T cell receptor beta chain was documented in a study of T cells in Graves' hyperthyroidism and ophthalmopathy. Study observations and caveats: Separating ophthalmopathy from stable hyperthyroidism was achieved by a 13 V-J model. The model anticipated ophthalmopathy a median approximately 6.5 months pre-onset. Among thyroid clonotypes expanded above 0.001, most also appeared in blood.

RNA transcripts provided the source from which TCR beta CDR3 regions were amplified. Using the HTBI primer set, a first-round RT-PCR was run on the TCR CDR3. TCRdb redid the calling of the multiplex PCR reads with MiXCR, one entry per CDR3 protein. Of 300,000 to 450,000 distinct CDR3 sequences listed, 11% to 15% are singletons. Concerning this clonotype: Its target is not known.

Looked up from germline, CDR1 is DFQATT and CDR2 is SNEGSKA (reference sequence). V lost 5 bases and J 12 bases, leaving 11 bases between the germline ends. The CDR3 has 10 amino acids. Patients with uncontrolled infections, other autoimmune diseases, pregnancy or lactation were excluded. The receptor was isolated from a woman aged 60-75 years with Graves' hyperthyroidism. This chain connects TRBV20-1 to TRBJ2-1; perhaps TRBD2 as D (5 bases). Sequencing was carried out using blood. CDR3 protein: CSAARDLQFF. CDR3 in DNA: TGCAGTGCTGCCCGGGATCTGCAGTTCTTC.